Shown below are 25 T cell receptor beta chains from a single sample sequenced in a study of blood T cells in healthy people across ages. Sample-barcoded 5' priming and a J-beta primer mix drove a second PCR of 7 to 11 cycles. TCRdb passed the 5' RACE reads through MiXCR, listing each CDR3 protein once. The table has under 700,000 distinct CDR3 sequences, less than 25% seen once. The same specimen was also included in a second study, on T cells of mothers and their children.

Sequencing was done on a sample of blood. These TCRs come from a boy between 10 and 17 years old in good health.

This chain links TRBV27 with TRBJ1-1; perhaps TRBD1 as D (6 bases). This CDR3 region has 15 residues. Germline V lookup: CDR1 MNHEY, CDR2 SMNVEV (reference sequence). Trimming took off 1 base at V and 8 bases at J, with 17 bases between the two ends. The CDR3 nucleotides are TGTGCCAGCAGTTTATACAGGGCTACGGTATCCGAAGCTTTCTTT. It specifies CASSLYRATVSEAFF.

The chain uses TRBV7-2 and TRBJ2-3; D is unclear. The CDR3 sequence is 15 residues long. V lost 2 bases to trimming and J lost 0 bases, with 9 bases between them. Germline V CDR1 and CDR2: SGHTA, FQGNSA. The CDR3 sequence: CASSLNAASTDTQYF. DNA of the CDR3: TGTGCCAGCAGCTTAAACGCGGCTAGCACAGATACGCAGTATTTT. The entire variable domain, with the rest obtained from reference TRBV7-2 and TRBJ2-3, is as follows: GAGVSQSPSNKVTEKGKDVELRCDPISGHTALYWYRQSLGQGLEFLIYFQGNSAPDKSGLPSDRFSAERTGGSVSTLTIQRTQQEDSAVYLCASSLNAASTDTQYFGPGTRLTVL.

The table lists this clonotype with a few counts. The CDR3, as DNA: TGTGCCAGCAGCTCCGGGGACAGTTGGAATGGAAACACCATATATTTT. Its translation is CASSSGDSWNGNTIYF. V is TRBV5-5 and J is TRBJ1-3; 7 nucleotides match TRBD1. Germline V gene lookup returns CDR1 SGHKS and CDR2 YYEKEE (reference sequence). This CDR3 spans 16 amino acids. V was pared by 3 bases and J by 3 bases, with 9 bases of the junction left unmatched.

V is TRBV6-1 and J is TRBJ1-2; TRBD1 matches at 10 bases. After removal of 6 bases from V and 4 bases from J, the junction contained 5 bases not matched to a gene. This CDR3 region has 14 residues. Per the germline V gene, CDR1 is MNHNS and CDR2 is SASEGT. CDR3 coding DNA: TGTGCCAGCAGGACAGGGGGCTCGGCCTATGGCTACACCTTC. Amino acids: CASRTGGSAYGYTF.

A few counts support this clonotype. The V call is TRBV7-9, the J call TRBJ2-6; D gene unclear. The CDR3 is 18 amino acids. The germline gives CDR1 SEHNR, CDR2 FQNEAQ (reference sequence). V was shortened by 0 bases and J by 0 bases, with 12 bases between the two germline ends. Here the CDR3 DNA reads TGTGCCAGCAGCTTAGCGTGGGGTCTGGGCTCTGGGGCCAACGTCCTGACTTTC. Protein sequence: CASSLAWGLGSGANVLTF.

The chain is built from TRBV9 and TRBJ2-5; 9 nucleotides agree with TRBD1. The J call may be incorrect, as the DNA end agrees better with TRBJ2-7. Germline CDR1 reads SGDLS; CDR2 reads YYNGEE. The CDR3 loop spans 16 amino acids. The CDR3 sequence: CASSVGWTGASYEQYF. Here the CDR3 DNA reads TGTGCCAGCAGCGTAGGGTGGACAGGGGCCTCCTACGAGCAGTACTTC.

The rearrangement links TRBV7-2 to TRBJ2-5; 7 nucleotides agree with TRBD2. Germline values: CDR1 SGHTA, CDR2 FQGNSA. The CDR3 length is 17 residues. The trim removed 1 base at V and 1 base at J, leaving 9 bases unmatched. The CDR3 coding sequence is TGTGCCAGCAGCTTAGGTTGGCTAGCGGAGCCCCAAGAGACCCAGTACTTC. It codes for CASSLGWLAEPQETQYF.

CDR3: CATSREQPPNRERGNIQYF. The CDR3 coding sequence is TGTGCCACCAGCAGAGAGCAGCCTCCAAACAGGGAGAGGGGAAACATTCAGTACTTC. The rearrangement uses TRBV15 and TRBJ2-4; maybe TRBD1 (6 bases). Trimming pared 0 bases from V and 6 bases from J, leaving 24 bases between. The CDR3 covers 19 residues. CDR1 is LNHNV, CDR2 YYDKDF, per germline (reference sequence).

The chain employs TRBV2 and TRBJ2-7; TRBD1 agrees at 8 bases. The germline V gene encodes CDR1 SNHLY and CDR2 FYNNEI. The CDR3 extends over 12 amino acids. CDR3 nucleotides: TGTGCTACTACCGGGACAGGCTACGAGCAGTACTTC. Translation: CATTGTGYEQYF.

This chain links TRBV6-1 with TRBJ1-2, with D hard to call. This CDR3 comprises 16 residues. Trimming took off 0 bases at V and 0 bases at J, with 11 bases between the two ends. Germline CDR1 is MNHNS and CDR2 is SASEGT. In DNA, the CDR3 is TGTGCCAGCAGTGAAGCTCTCCACTCTACTAACTATGGCTACACCTTC. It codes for CASSEALHSTNYGYTF.

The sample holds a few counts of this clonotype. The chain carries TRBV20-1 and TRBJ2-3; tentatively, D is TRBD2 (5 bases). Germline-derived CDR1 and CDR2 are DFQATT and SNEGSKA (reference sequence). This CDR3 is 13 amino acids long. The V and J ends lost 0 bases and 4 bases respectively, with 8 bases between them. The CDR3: CSARDRTPDTQYF. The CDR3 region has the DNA TGCAGTGCTAGAGATCGGACTCCAGATACGCAGTATTTT.

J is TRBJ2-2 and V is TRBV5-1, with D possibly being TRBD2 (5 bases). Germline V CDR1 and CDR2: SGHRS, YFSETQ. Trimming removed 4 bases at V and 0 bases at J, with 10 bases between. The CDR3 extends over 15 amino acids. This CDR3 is CASSPGISNTGELFF. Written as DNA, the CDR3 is TGCGCCAGCAGCCCGGGGATCTCGAACACCGGGGAGCTGTTTTTT. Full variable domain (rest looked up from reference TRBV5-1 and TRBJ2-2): KAGVTQTPRYLIKTRGQQVTLSCSPISGHRSVSWYQQTPGQGLQFLFEYFSETQRNKGNFPGRFSGRQFSNSRSEMNVSTLELGDSALYLCASSPGISNTGELFFGEGSRLTVL.

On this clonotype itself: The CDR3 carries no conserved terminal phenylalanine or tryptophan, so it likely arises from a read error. The CDR3 spells CSARQEMNTEAFL. The DNA for the CDR3 is TGCAGTGCTAGACAAGAGATGAACACTGAAGCTTTCCTT. This rearrangement joins TRBV20-1 to TRBJ1-1; the D is unclear. CDR1 is DFQATT and CDR2 is SNEGSKA in the germline V gene (reference sequence). Between the trimmed V and J ends, which lost 2 bases and 0 bases, there was a span of 7 bases. The CDR3 covers 13 residues.

CDR3 sequence reads: CASSPGHLYEQYF. The CDR3 coding sequence is TGTGCCAGCAGTCCGGGACACCTCTACGAGCAGTACTTC. The chain employs TRBV6-5 and TRBJ2-5; tentative D call: TRBD1 (6 bases). The end of the DNA aligns better with TRBJ2-7, so the J call may be wrong. This CDR3 is built from 13 residues. Germline CDR1 reads MNHEY; CDR2 reads SVGAGI.

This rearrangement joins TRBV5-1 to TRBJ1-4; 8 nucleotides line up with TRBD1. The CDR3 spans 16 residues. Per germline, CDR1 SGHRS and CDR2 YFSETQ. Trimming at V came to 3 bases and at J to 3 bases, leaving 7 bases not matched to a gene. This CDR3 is CASSSSNRGSNEKLFF. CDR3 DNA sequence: TGCGCCAGCAGCTCATCAAACAGGGGGTCTAATGAAAAACTGTTTTTT.

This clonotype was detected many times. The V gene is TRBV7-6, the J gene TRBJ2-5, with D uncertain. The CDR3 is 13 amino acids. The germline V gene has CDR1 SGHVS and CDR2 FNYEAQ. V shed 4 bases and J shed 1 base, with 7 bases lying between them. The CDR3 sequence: CASSSRLQETQYF. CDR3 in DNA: TGTGCCAGCAGCTCGAGGCTCCAAGAGACCCAGTACTTC.

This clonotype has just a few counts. The CDR3 DNA reads TGTGCCAGCAGCCCGGGACAGCCAGGTATCGAGCAGTACTTC. Protein product: CASSPGQPGIEQYF. V usage is TRBV7-8 and J usage is TRBJ2-7; 7 bases map to TRBD1. The CDR3 is made up of 14 amino acids. In germline, CDR1 is SGHVS, CDR2 FQNEAQ. V dropped 5 bases and J dropped 6; count of bases not matched to a gene: 10.

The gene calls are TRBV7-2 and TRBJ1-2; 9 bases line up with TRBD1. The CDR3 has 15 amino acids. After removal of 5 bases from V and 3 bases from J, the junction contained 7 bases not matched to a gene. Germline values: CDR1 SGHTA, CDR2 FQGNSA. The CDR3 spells CASSVGTGNDYGYTF. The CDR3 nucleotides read TGTGCCAGCAGCGTCGGGACAGGGAACGACTATGGCTACACCTTC.

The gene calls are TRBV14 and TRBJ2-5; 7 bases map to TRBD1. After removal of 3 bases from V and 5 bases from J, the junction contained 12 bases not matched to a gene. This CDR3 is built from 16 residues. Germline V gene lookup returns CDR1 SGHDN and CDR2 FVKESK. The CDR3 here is CASSQGLQGIRETQYF. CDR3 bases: TGTGCCAGCAGCCAGGGGCTACAGGGGATACGGGAGACCCAGTACTTC.

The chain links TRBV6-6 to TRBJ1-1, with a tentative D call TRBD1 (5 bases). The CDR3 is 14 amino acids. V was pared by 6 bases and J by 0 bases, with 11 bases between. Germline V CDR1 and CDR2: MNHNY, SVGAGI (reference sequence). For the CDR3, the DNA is TGTGCCAGCAGGAAGGGGAGTATGAACACTGAAGCTTTCTTT. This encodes CASRKGSMNTEAFF.

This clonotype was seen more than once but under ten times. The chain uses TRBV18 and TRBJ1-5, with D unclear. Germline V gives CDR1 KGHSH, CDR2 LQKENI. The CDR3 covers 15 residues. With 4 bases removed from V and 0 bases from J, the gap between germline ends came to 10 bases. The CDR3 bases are TGTGCCAGCTCACTCGACACATTTAGCAATCAGCCCCAGCATTTT. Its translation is CASSLDTFSNQPQHF.

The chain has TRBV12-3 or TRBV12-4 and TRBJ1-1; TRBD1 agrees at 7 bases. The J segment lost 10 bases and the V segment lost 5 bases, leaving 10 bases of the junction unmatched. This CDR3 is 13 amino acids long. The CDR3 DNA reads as TGTGCCAGCAGTCCTCGACAGGGAGGGGTAGCTTTCTTT. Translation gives CASSPRQGGVAFF.

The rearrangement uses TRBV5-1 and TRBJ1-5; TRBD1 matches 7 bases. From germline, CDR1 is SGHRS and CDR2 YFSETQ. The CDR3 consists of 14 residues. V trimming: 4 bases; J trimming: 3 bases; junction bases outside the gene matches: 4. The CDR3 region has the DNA TGCGCCAGCAGCCCGGGACAGCCCAATCAGCCCCAGCATTTT. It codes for CASSPGQPNQPQHF.

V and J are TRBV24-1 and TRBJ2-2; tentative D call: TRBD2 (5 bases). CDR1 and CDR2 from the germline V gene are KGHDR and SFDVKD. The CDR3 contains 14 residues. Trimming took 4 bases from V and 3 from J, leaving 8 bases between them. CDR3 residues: CATSEGRYTGELFF. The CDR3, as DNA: TGTGCCACCAGTGAGGGGAGATACACCGGGGAGCTGTTTTTT.

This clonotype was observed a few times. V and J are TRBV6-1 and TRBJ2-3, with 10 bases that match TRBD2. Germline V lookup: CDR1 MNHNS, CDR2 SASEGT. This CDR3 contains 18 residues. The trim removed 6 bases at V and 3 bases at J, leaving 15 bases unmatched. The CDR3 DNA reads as TGTGCCAGCAGCGGAACACTACTTCTAGCGGGGGAGACAGATACGCAGTATTTT. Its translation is CASSGTLLLAGETDTQYF.